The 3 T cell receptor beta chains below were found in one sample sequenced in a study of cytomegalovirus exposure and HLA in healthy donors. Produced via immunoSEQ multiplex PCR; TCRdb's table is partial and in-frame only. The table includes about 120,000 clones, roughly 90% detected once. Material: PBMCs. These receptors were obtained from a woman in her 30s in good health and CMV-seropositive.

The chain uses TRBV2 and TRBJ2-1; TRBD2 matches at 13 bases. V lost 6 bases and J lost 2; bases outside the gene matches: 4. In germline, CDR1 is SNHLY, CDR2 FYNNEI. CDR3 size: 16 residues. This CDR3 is CASSRTSGGPYNEQFF. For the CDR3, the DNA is TGTGCCAGCAGCCGGACTAGCGGGGGTCCCTACAATGAGCAGTTCTTC.

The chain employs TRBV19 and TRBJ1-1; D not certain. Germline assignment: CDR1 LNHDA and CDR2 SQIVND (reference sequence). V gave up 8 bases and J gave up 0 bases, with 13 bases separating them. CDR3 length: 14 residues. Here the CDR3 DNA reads TGTGCCAGTTCGGGAGGGAAGATGAACACTGAAGCTTTCTTT. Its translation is CASSGGKMNTEAFF.

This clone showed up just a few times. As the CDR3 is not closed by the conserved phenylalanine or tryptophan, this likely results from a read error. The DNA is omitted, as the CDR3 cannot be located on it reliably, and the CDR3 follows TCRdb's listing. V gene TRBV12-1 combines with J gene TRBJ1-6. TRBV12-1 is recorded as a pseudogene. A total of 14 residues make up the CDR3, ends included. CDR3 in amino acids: CASSFVPGPQEGHV.